The following is a T cell receptor beta chain sequence with its context. The sample is drawn from a study of blood T cell repertoires in COVID-19. Per the original data handling: By means of reference gene primer amplification, nucleated cell counts were estimated. Produced via immunoSEQ multiplex PCR; TCRdb's table is partial and in-frame only. The DNA was the basis for D and trimming; V, J and clone size are from that table. The sample lists about 60,000 clones, about 76% occurring once. Germline V CDR1 and CDR2: SGHDN, FVKESK. This CDR3 has 15 amino acids. The V and J ends lost 5 bases and 11 bases, in that order; junction bases with no gene match: 15.

Sequences were obtained from peripheral blood. This chain connects TRBV14 to TRBJ2-1; 7 nucleotides align to TRBD1. The sequence was obtained from a woman aged 80 or over with acute or convalescent COVID-19. In DNA, the CDR3 is TGTGCCAGCAGCAGGCGAGGGGGCTTCGGCGTCCAGCAGTTCTTC. Its protein product is CASSRRGGFGVQQFF.